A selection of T cell receptor beta chains follows, all from one sample in a study of T cells in Graves' hyperthyroidism and ophthalmopathy. TCRdb redid the calling of the multiplex PCR reads with MiXCR, one entry per CDR3 protein. The table has some 550,000 distinct CDR3 sequences, roughly 16% seen once; the top ten hold about 3.5%. The sample taken for sequencing was blood. All receptors come from a woman aged 40 to 49 with Graves' ophthalmopathy. Each CDR3 is given with its conserved first and last residue. A D gene is named only where the DNA matches it firmly. Expanded clones are given a class, and other clones once, few, many or no size at all.

d_call	v_call	j_call	clone_size	cdr3_aa	cdr3_nt
TRBD2	TRBV6-1	TRBJ2-1	few	CASSEAFGLAGGRGFF	TGTGCCAGCAGTGAAGCGTTTGGACTAGCGGGAGGGCGGGGGTTCTTC
TRBD2	TRBV19	TRBJ2-1	.	CASSRARAGGGNEQFF	TGTGCCAGTAGTCGAGCACGGGCGGGGGGAGGAAATGAGCAGTTCTTC
TRBD2	TRBV29-1	TRBJ2-1	.	CSVDPSGSRDEQFF	TGCAGCGTTGACCCTAGCGGGAGTAGGGATGAGCAGTTCTTC
.	TRBV6-1	TRBJ1-5	few	CASRRSGSDQPQHF	TGTGCCAGCAGGCGGTCGGGGAGTGATCAGCCCCAGCATTTT
TRBD2	TRBV27	TRBJ2-7	.	CASSPTSGSNYEQYF	TGTGCCAGCAGTCCGACTAGCGGGAGCAACTACGAGCAGTACTTC
.	TRBV11-1	TRBJ2-3	many	CASSLEPGWTDTQYF	TGTGCCAGCAGCTTAGAACCGGGTTGGACAGATACGCAGTATTTT
.	TRBV30	TRBJ2-5	many	CAWSSTPFSSVGETQYF	TGTGCCTGGAGCTCTACCCCCTTTTCTAGCGTTGGCGAGACCCAGTACTTC
.	TRBV12-3/TRBV12-4	TRBJ1-2	many	CASSTNTLTHGYTF	TGTGCCAGCAGTACTAACACGTTGACCCATGGCTACACCTTC
.	TRBV12-5	TRBJ2-2	few	CASVETDGGFTGELFF	TGTGCTAGTGTTGAGACGGACGGAGGATTCACCGGGGAGCTGTTTTTT
.	TRBV5-1	TRBJ1-1	many	CASRQGLNTEAFF	TGCGCCAGCAGGCAGGGCCTGAACACTGAAGCTTTCTTT
TRBD1	TRBV29-1	TRBJ2-5	few	CSVLTGTGEETQYF	TGCAGCGTTCTTACCGGGACAGGGGAAGAGACCCAGTACTTC
.	TRBV12-3/TRBV12-4	TRBJ1-5	many	CASSLVPNQPQHF	TGTGCCAGCAGTTTAGTTCCGAATCAGCCCCAGCATTTT
.	TRBV29-1	TRBJ2-3	.	CSVEGTRSTDTQYF	TGCAGCGTTGAAGGGACAAGAAGCACAGATACGCAGTATTTT
.	TRBV28	TRBJ1-2	many	CASSVTSLGYTF	TGTGCCAGCAGTGTTACATCCTTGGGCTACACCTTC
TRBD1	TRBV6-2/TRBV6-3	TRBJ2-5	few	CASSAYRGAQETQYF	TGTGCCAGCAGTGCCTACAGGGGGGCCCAAGAGACCCAGTACTTC
.	TRBV20-1	TRBJ1-1	few	CSAYISRGRNTEAFF	TGCAGTGCTTACATTTCCAGGGGCCGGAACACTGAAGCTTTCTTT
.	TRBV30	TRBJ1-2	many	CAWTGSHYGYTF	TGTGCCTGGACGGGGAGTCACTATGGCTACACCTTC
.	TRBV30	TRBJ1-3	.	CAWTAGHGNTIYF	TGTGCCTGGACGGCAGGGCACGGAAACACCATATATTTT
.	TRBV2	TRBJ2-1	many	CASSETRGRGSYNEQFF	TGTGCCAGCAGTGAAACGCGAGGGCGGGGCTCCTACAATGAGCAGTTCTTC
TRBD1	TRBV3-1	TRBJ2-5	many	CASSQHQGAQETQYF	TGTGCCAGCAGCCAACATCAGGGGGCCCAAGAGACCCAGTACTTC
.	TRBV15	TRBJ2-7	many	CATSNGPGSSYEQYF	TGTGCCACCAGCAATGGTCCCGGGAGTTCCTACGAGCAGTACTTC
.	TRBV10-3	TRBJ1-1	many	CAIRGGGAWTEAFF	TGTGCCATCAGGGGGGGAGGGGCTTGGACTGAAGCTTTCTTT
TRBD1	TRBV30	TRBJ1-1	.	CASGQGKGYGEAFF	TGTGCCAGCGGACAGGGTAAGGGTTACGGTGAAGCTTTCTTT
.	TRBV16	TRBJ1-4	few	CASSQQNEKLFF	TGTGCCAGCAGCCAACAGAATGAAAAACTGTTTTTT
TRBD1	TRBV4-1	TRBJ2-4	few	CASSQDRAGGVKNIQYF	TGCGCCAGCAGCCAAGATAGGGCAGGGGGTGTCAAAAACATTCAGTACTTC
.	TRBV2	TRBJ2-7	.	CASSYMGTRNYEQYF	TGTGCCAGCAGCTATATGGGGACACGGAACTACGAGCAGTACTTC
TRBD1	TRBV29-1	TRBJ2-1	.	CSADRGYNEQFF	TGCAGCGCCGACAGGGGTTACAATGAGCAGTTCTTC
.	TRBV28	TRBJ1-1	many	CASTMGLFSTEAFF	TGTGCCAGCACCATGGGACTGTTTAGCACTGAAGCTTTCTTT
.	TRBV2	TRBJ1-1	many	CASSGLGVYGAFF	TGTGCCAGCAGTGGGCTCGGGGTTTACGGAGCTTTCTTT
.	TRBV11-2	TRBJ2-7	many	CASSLSDSRYEQYF	TGTGCCAGCAGCTTATCGGACAGCCGATACGAGCAGTACTTC
.	TRBV9	TRBJ2-3	.	CASSVAPSGFLSTDTQYF	TGTGCCAGCAGCGTAGCTCCAAGCGGGTTTCTTAGCACAGATACGCAGTATTTT
TRBD1	TRBV29-1	TRBJ1-2	.	CSVRSAGTGFSNYGYTF	TGCAGCGTCCGAAGCGCCGGGACAGGGTTCTCTAACTATGGCTACACCTTC
.	TRBV5-1	TRBJ2-3	many	CASRSQPNTDTQYF	TGCGCCAGCAGGTCCCAGCCGAACACAGATACGCAGTATTTT
TRBD2	TRBV2	TRBJ2-6	many	CASKREGGANVLTF	TGTGCCAGCAAGCGGGAGGGGGGGGCCAACGTCCTGACTTTC
TRBD2	TRBV7-3	TRBJ2-1	many	CASSLIGGGRANEQFF	TGTGCCAGCAGCTTAATCGGTGGCGGGAGGGCCAATGAGCAGTTCTTC
.	TRBV27	TRBJ1-5	.	CASSLAGASQPQHF	TGTGCCAGCAGTTTAGCAGGGGCCAGTCAGCCCCAGCATTTT
TRBD1	TRBV11-2	TRBJ1-4	few	CASGGQGATNEKLFF	TGTGCCAGCGGGGGACAGGGGGCAACTAATGAAAAACTGTTTTTT
.	TRBV5-1	TRBJ1-5	.	CASDISPLRNQPQHF	TGCGCCAGCGATATTAGTCCGTTACGCAATCAGCCCCAGCATTTT
TRBD1	TRBV5-1	TRBJ1-6	.	CASSLQGARNSPLHF	TGCGCCAGCAGCTTACAGGGGGCGCGTAATTCACCCCTCCACTTT
TRBD1	TRBV4-1	TRBJ2-7	.	CASSHQTGSGYEQCF	TGCGCCAGCAGCCACCAGACAGGGAGTGGCTACGAGCAGTGCTTC
.	TRBV12-5	TRBJ1-2	.	CASGPPNVNYGYTF	TGTGCTAGTGGTCCACCAAATGTAAACTATGGCTACACCTTC
.	TRBV5-5	TRBJ1-4	.	CASSPAIEPEKLFF	TGTGCCAGCAGCCCGGCCATAGAGCCCGAAAAACTGTTTTTT
.	TRBV7-9	TRBJ1-6	.	CASSLAESSIYNSPLHF	TGTGCCAGCAGCTTAGCGGAATCGTCGATCTATAATTCACCCCTCCACTTT
.	TRBV5-8	TRBJ1-2	.	CASSAIDRRYYGYTF	TGTGCCAGCAGCGCCATCGACAGGAGATACTATGGCTACACCTTC
TRBD1	TRBV9	TRBJ2-1	.	CASTGTASYNEQFF	TGTGCCAGTACCGGGACAGCCTCCTACAATGAGCAGTTCTTC
.	TRBV24-1	TRBJ2-1	few	CATSDLQGTGNEQFF	TGTGCCACCAGTGATTTACAAGGTACCGGCAATGAGCAGTTCTTC
TRBD1	TRBV28	TRBJ2-5	many	CASSSVWDRGPETQYF	TGTGCCAGCAGTTCTGTTTGGGACAGGGGGCCGGAGACCCAGTACTTC
.	TRBV12-3/TRBV12-4	TRBJ2-5	.	CASSPETGTQETQYF	TGTGCCAGCAGTCCCGAGACAGGGACTCAAGAGACCCAGTACTTC
TRBD2	TRBV6-2/TRBV6-3	TRBJ2-1	.	CAVGLAGVEQFF	TGTGCCGTTGGACTAGCGGGAGTTGAGCAGTTCTTC
.	TRBV6-1	TRBJ2-1	many	CASSDSGYNEQFF	TGTGCCAGCAGTGACAGCGGTTACAATGAGCAGTTCTTC
.	TRBV30	TRBJ2-2	.	CASELACRELFF	TGTGCCAGCGAATTAGCCTGCAGGGAGCTGTTTTTT
TRBD2	TRBV20-1	TRBJ2-7	few	CSAPPSGRLYEQYF	TGCAGTGCCCCGCCTAGCGGGAGGCTCTACGAGCAGTACTTC
TRBD1	TRBV7-9	TRBJ2-5	.	CASSSPGQGGKYF	TGTGCCAGCAGCTCCCCTGGACAGGGAGGAAAGTACTTC